The rows below give T cell receptor beta chains drawn from one sample of a study of blood T cell repertoires in COVID-19. Here immunoSEQ multiplex PCR was the method, and the copy in TCRdb shows in-frame clones only, minus some. The sample contains 200,000 or so clones, 70% to 90% of which appear only once. Material for sequencing was peripheral blood. Every receptor here comes from a woman aged 40 to 50 who had recovered from COVID-19. Both conserved end residues are part of each CDR3. The D gene is left open where the match is weak. Clone size is given for some rows only: seen once, a few or many times, or a class if the clone is expanded.

>TRBV9|NA|13|TRBJ2-5|NA
CASYTTGLGTQYF
TGTGCCAGCTATACAACAGGGTTGGGGACCCAGTACTTC
>TRBV6-5|NA|15|TRBJ1-6|TRBD1
CASSAGGTGNSPLHF
TGTGCCAGCAGCGCCGGGGGGACAGGGAATTCACCCCTCCACTTT
>TRBV18|once|15|TRBJ2-5|TRBD2
CASSPLAGAGETQYF
TGTGCCAGCTCACCACTAGCGGGAGCTGGAGAGACCCAGTACTTC
>TRBV19|NA|15|TRBJ1-4|TRBD1
CASSSRTGVNEKLFF
TGTGCCAGTAGTAGTCGGACAGGGGTTAATGAAAAACTGTTTTTT
>TRBV28|NA|13|TRBJ2-7|NA
CASSLGLAREQYF
TGTGCCAGCAGTTTAGGGCTAGCTCGAGAGCAGTACTTC
>TRBV28|NA|14|TRBJ2-7|TRBD1
CASSWGQGSPWQYF
TGTGCCAGCAGTTGGGGACAGGGGTCGCCATGGCAGTACTTC
>TRBV9|NA|15|TRBJ2-1|TRBD1
CASSVGQGRYNEQFF
TGTGCCAGCAGCGTGGGACAGGGTCGGTACAATGAGCAGTTCTTC
>TRBV19|NA|15|TRBJ2-1|TRBD1
CASSIGQGAWNEQFF
TGTGCCAGTAGTATAGGACAGGGGGCTTGGAATGAGCAGTTCTTC
>TRBV3-1/TRBV3-2|NA|15|TRBJ2-1|NA
CASSPSSIAFNEQFF
TGTGCCAGCAGCCCTAGCTCAATAGCGTTCAATGAGCAGTTCTTC
>TRBV19|few|15|TRBJ1-2|TRBD1
CASSKAGGAYYGYTF
TGTGCCAGTAGTAAGGCAGGGGGCGCTTACTATGGCTACACCTTC
>TRBV18|NA|16|TRBJ2-2|NA
CASSPRAGGNTGELFF
TGTGCCAGCTCACCAAGGGCCGGGGGGAACACCGGGGAGCTGTTTTTT
>TRBV2|NA|12|TRBJ1-5|NA
CASSVSGQPQHF
TGTGCCAGCAGTGTTTCCGGTCAGCCCCAGCATTTT
>TRBV28|NA|13|TRBJ1-4|NA
CASRTATNEKLFF
TGTGCCAGCAGAACGGCAACTAATGAAAAACTGTTTTTT
>TRBV6-6|NA|14|TRBJ2-5|TRBD1
CASSYSTGGETQYF
TGTGCCAGCAGTTACTCGACAGGGGGAGAGACCCAGTACTTC